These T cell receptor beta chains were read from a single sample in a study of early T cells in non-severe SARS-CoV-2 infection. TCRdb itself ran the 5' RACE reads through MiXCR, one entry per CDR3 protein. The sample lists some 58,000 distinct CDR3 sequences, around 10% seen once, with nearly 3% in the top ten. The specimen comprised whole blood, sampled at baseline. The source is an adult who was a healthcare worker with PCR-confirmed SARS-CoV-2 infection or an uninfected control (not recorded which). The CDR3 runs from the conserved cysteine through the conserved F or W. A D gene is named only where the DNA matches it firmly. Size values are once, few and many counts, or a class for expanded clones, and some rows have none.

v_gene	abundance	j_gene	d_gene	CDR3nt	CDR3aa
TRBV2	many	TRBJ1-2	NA	TGTGCCAGCCGTCGGGACGGCACCTATGGCTACACCTTC	CASRRDGTYGYTF
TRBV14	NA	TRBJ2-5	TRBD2	TGTGCCAGCAGCTCGACCTATGACTTTCCAGCGGGAGGAGAGACCCAGTACTTC	CASSSTYDFPAGGETQYF
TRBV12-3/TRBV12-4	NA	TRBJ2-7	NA	TGTGCCAGCAGTTTTGCCGGAGCCTACGAGCAGTACTTC	CASSFAGAYEQYF
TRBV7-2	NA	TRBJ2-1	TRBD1	TGTGCCAGCAGCCAGAGACAGGGGTACAATGAGCAGTTCTTC	CASSQRQGYNEQFF
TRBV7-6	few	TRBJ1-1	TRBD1	TGTGCCAGCAGCCCCGACAGGGGGCCAATGGCTGAAGCTTTCTTT	CASSPDRGPMAEAFF
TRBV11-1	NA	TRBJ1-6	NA	TGTGCCAGCAGCCGGAGCTATAATTCACCCCTCCACTTT	CASSRSYNSPLHF
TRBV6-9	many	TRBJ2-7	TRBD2	TGTGCCAGCAGTTTCGGTAGCGGGGGAACTAGCTCCTACGAGCAGTACTTC	CASSFGSGGTSSYEQYF
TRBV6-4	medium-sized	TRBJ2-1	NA	TGTGCCAGCAGTGAAGGGTCCCGGGACCCCAGAGATGAGCAGTTCTTC	CASSEGSRDPRDEQFF
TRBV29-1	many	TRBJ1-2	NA	TGCAGCGTTGCGGGGAATGGCTACACCTTC	CSVAGNGYTF
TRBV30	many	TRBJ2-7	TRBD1	TGTGCCTGGAGTGCGACAGGGGGGTACGAGCAGTACTTC	CAWSATGGYEQYF
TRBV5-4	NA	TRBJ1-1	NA	TGTGCCAGCAGCTTTCCAGGGCTGAACACTGAAGCTTTCTTT	CASSFPGLNTEAFF
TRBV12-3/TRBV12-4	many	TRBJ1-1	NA	TGTGCCAGCAGTTTAGGCGGGGGGCCAGCTTTCTTT	CASSLGGGPAFF
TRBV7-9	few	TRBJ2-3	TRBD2	TGTGCCAGCAGACTCGAGATACTAGCGACGTTGACCGGGGATACGCAGTATTTT	CASRLEILATLTGDTQYF
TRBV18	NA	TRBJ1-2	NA	TGTGCCAGCTCACCGATTACCCCGACCGGGACGGAGAGAGGTGGCTACACCTTC	CASSPITPTGTERGGYTF
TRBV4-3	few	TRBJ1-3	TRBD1	TGCGCCAGCAGCTGGGACAGACACTTACCCTCTGGAAACACCATATATTTT	CASSWDRHLPSGNTIYF
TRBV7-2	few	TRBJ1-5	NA	TGTGCCAGCAGCTTAGATGGGTCGCGCAATCAGCCCCAGCATTTT	CASSLDGSRNQPQHF
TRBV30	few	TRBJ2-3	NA	TGTGCCTGGTTAGCCGGGCCCGATACGCAGTATTTT	CAWLAGPDTQYF
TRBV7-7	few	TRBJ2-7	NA	TGTGCTAGCAGCCCCTCCGGGACTCTGAGGGACGAGCAGTACTTC	CASSPSGTLRDEQYF
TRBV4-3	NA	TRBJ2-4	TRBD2	TGCGCCAGCAGCCACACTGCGCAGGTAGCGGGGGGGCGTACCAAAAACATTCAGTACTTC	CASSHTAQVAGGRTKNIQYF
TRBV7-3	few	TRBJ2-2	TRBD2	TGTGCCAGCCAACTAGCGGGGGGTGCGAACACCGGGGAGCTGTTTTTT	CASQLAGGANTGELFF
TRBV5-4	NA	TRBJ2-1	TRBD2	TGTGCCAGCAGCCCCCGCCAGCGGGGGAGCGTGAATGAGCAGTTCTTC	CASSPRQRGSVNEQFF
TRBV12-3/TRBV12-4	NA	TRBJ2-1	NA	TGTGCCAGCTCTGTGGCCTCCTACAATGAGCAGTTCTTC	CASSVASYNEQFF
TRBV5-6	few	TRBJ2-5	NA	TGTGCCAGCAGGTTTTGGGGCTCCCAAGAGACCCAGTACTTC	CASRFWGSQETQYF
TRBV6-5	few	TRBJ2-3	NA	TGTGCCAGCAGTCCCCGGGTGCCCCGCACAGATACGCAGTATTTT	CASSPRVPRTDTQYF
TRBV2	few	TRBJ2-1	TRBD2	TGTGCCAGCAGTGAATACCTAGCGGGGGACAATGAGCAGTTCTTC	CASSEYLAGDNEQFF
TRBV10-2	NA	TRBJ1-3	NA	TGCGCCAGCACTAGGGGAGGAAACTCTGGAAACACCATATATTTT	CASTRGGNSGNTIYF
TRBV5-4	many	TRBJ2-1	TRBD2	TGTGCCAGCAGCAATCTAGCGGGGGGGAACAATGAGCAGTTCTTC	CASSNLAGGNNEQFF
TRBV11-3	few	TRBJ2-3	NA	TGTGCCAGCAGCTCCGGGACGGGAAACACAGATACGCAGTATTTT	CASSSGTGNTDTQYF
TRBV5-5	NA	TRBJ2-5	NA	TGTGCCAGCAGCCCCGTCGTGGGGGCAGAGACCCAGTACTTC	CASSPVVGAETQYF
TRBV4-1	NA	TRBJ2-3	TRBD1	TGCGCCAGCAGCCAAGGGCAGGGGGCGTTGACAGATACGCAGTATTTT	CASSQGQGALTDTQYF
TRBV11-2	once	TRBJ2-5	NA	TGTGCCAGCAGCTTAGAGTTTGGAGAGACCCAGTACTTC	CASSLEFGETQYF
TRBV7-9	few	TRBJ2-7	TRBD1	TGTGCCAGCAGCCTCGGGACAGCCTCCTACGAGCAGTACTTC	CASSLGTASYEQYF
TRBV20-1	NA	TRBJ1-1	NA	TGCAGTGCTAGCGCCCGGTTAACTGCGGGTTCGAACACTGAAGCTTTCTTT	CSASARLTAGSNTEAFF
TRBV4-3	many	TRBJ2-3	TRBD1	TGCGCCAGCAGCCAAAGGGGGCAGGGCACAGATACGCAGTATTTT	CASSQRGQGTDTQYF
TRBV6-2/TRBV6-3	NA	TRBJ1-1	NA	TGTGCCAGCAGTTACATCAGGAACACTGAAGTTTTCTTT	CASSYIRNTEVFF
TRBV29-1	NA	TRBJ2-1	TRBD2	TGCAGCTCCTCGAGACTAGCGGGGGGCTACAATGAGCAGTTCTTC	CSSSRLAGGYNEQFF
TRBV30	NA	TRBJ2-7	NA	TGTGCCTGGAGCGGGGGGCGGGCCCTCGGGGAGCAGTACTTC	CAWSGGRALGEQYF
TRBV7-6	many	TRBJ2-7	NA	TGTGCCAGCAGCGCGGGCCGTTACAAAATCTACGAGCAGTACTTC	CASSAGRYKIYEQYF